Listed below are T cell receptor beta chains from one sample, sequenced in a study of shared clonotypes between healthy human individuals. This table comes from immunoSEQ multiplex PCR, and its TCRdb copy is limited to in-frame clones, with some not included. This sample has roughly 2,500,000 clones; roughly 93% occur once, and the top ten carry 0.36%. The sample taken for sequencing was naive CD4+ T cells from PBMCs. The receptor source for this set is a man younger than 35 in good health. Some clones in this sample may be carry-over from other donors' samples. The CDR3 runs from the conserved cysteine through the conserved F or W. D genes are given only for firm matches. Where a row states a size, it is once, few, many or the class of an expanded clone; other rows omit it.

v_call: TRBV27; d_call: -; clone_size: -; j_call: TRBJ1-2; cdr3_nt: TGTGCCAGCAGCCTGACGAGGTGGGGGACCCTATCAGGCTACACCTTC; cdr3_aa: CASSLTRWGTLSGYTF
v_call: TRBV2; d_call: -; clone_size: -; j_call: TRBJ1-4; cdr3_nt: TGTGCCAGCAGTGGAATGGGGCGGGAAAAACTGTTTTTT; cdr3_aa: CASSGMGREKLFF
v_call: TRBV7-9; d_call: -; clone_size: -; j_call: TRBJ2-7; cdr3_nt: TGTGCCAGCAGCTTCCAGACCTACGAGCAGTACTTC; cdr3_aa: CASSFQTYEQYF
v_call: TRBV28; d_call: TRBD2; clone_size: -; j_call: TRBJ2-1; cdr3_nt: TGTGCCAGCAGTTTATGGGGGACTAGCGGGAGAAATGAGCAGTTCTTC; cdr3_aa: CASSLWGTSGRNEQFF
v_call: TRBV5-1; d_call: -; clone_size: -; j_call: TRBJ1-5; cdr3_nt: TGCGCCAGCAGCCTTGACGGTAATCAGCCCCAGCATTTT; cdr3_aa: CASSLDGNQPQHF
v_call: TRBV5-1; d_call: TRBD1; clone_size: -; j_call: TRBJ2-5; cdr3_nt: TGCGCCAGCAGCTTCACGAAGGGGGCATTCCAAGAGACCCAGTACTTC; cdr3_aa: CASSFTKGAFQETQYF
v_call: TRBV19; d_call: TRBD1; clone_size: -; j_call: TRBJ2-7; cdr3_nt: TGTGCCACGAAGACAGGGCCCTACGAGCAGTACTTC; cdr3_aa: CATKTGPYEQYF
v_call: TRBV5-4; d_call: -; clone_size: -; j_call: TRBJ2-3; cdr3_nt: TGTGCCAGCAGTCCCGGCGGGGCTTTTACAGATACGCAGTATTTT; cdr3_aa: CASSPGGAFTDTQYF
v_call: TRBV18; d_call: -; clone_size: -; j_call: TRBJ2-7; cdr3_nt: TGTGCCAGCTCACCGCCGCTTAAATACGAGCAGTACTTC; cdr3_aa: CASSPPLKYEQYF
v_call: TRBV5-6; d_call: -; clone_size: -; j_call: TRBJ2-7; cdr3_nt: TGTGCCAGCAGCTTTCAGGGGCCCTACGAGCAGTACTTC; cdr3_aa: CASSFQGPYEQYF
v_call: TRBV11-2; d_call: -; clone_size: -; j_call: TRBJ1-1; cdr3_nt: TGTGCCAGCAGCCGACGGGGCCAGGATGAAGCTTTCTTT; cdr3_aa: CASSRRGQDEAFF
v_call: TRBV15; d_call: -; clone_size: -; j_call: TRBJ1-3; cdr3_nt: TGTGCCACCAGCAGAGATCGATGGGGGAAGGGAAACACCATATATTTT; cdr3_aa: CATSRDRWGKGNTIYF
v_call: TRBV30; d_call: -; clone_size: -; j_call: TRBJ2-2; cdr3_nt: TGTGCCTGGAGTGTTGGGCCGAACACCGGGGAGCTGTTTTTT; cdr3_aa: CAWSVGPNTGELFF
v_call: TRBV10-3; d_call: TRBD1; clone_size: -; j_call: TRBJ1-1; cdr3_nt: TGTGCCATCAGTGCCTTGGGGACAGGGGAAAACACTGAAGCTTTCTTT; cdr3_aa: CAISALGTGENTEAFF
v_call: TRBV11-2; d_call: -; clone_size: -; j_call: TRBJ1-3; cdr3_nt: TGTGCCAGCAGCTTGCACAGAGGAAACACCATATATTTT; cdr3_aa: CASSLHRGNTIYF
v_call: TRBV6-5; d_call: TRBD2; clone_size: -; j_call: TRBJ2-7; cdr3_nt: TGTGCCAGCAGTTACTCGCGGGAGGGCCGATACGAGCAGTACTTC; cdr3_aa: CASSYSREGRYEQYF
v_call: TRBV19; d_call: -; clone_size: -; j_call: TRBJ1-1; cdr3_nt: TGTGCCAGTAGTATAAATGACGCGGTTTCTGAAGCTTTCTTT; cdr3_aa: CASSINDAVSEAFF
v_call: TRBV29-1; d_call: -; clone_size: once; j_call: TRBJ2-5; cdr3_nt: TGCAGCGTTGATATAGCGCAAGAGACCCAGTACTTC; cdr3_aa: CSVDIAQETQYF
v_call: TRBV28; d_call: -; clone_size: once; j_call: TRBJ2-6; cdr3_nt: TGTGCCAGCAGCAAGATTAGGTCAGGGGCCAACGTCCTGACTTTC; cdr3_aa: CASSKIRSGANVLTF
v_call: TRBV27; d_call: TRBD2; clone_size: -; j_call: TRBJ2-2; cdr3_nt: TGTGCCAGCAGTTCTGGTACGGCTAGCGGGAGGTCCGGGGAGCTGTTTTTT; cdr3_aa: CASSSGTASGRSGELFF
v_call: TRBV5-6; d_call: TRBD1; clone_size: -; j_call: TRBJ1-2; cdr3_nt: TGTGCCAGCAGAACCTCCACAGGGGCGAACTATGGCTACACCTTC; cdr3_aa: CASRTSTGANYGYTF
v_call: TRBV6-5; d_call: -; clone_size: -; j_call: TRBJ1-5; cdr3_nt: TGTGCCAGCAGTTACATTGCGTATCAGCCCCAGCATTTT; cdr3_aa: CASSYIAYQPQHF
v_call: TRBV28; d_call: -; clone_size: -; j_call: TRBJ1-5; cdr3_nt: TGTGCCAGCAGTCAAACGGGTTATGGCAATCAGCCCCAGCATTTT; cdr3_aa: CASSQTGYGNQPQHF
v_call: TRBV5-6; d_call: -; clone_size: -; j_call: TRBJ1-2; cdr3_nt: TGTGCCAGCAGCTTGGCTCCGGGTGCCTATGGCTACACCTTC; cdr3_aa: CASSLAPGAYGYTF
v_call: TRBV7-2; d_call: -; clone_size: -; j_call: TRBJ2-4; cdr3_nt: TGTGCCAGCAGCACAGGGTCCTACAAAAACATTCAGTACTTC; cdr3_aa: CASSTGSYKNIQYF
v_call: TRBV28; d_call: TRBD2; clone_size: -; j_call: TRBJ2-5; cdr3_nt: TGTGCCAGCAGTTTATGGGGCGGGAGAGTTGAGACCCAGTACTTC; cdr3_aa: CASSLWGGRVETQYF
v_call: TRBV5-4; d_call: TRBD2; clone_size: -; j_call: TRBJ2-3; cdr3_nt: TGTGCCAGCAGCGCCTTAGCGGGAGTTCGCGCAGATACGCAGTATTTT; cdr3_aa: CASSALAGVRADTQYF
v_call: TRBV2; d_call: -; clone_size: once; j_call: TRBJ1-4; cdr3_nt: TGTGCCAGCAGTGCAGGGCGCACTAATGAAAAACTGTTTTTT; cdr3_aa: CASSAGRTNEKLFF